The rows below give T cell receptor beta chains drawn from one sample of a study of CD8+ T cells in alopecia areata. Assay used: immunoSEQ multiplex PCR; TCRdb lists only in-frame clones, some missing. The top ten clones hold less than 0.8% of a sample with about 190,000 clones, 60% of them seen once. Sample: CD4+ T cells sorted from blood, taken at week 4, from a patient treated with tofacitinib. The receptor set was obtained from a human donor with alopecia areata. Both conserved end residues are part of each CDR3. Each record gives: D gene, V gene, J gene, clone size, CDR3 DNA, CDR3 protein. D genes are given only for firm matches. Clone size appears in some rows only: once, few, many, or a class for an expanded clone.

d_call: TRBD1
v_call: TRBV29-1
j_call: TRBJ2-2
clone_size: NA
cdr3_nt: TGCAGCGTAGACAGGGGGACCGGGGAGCTGTTTTTT
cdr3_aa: CSVDRGTGELFF

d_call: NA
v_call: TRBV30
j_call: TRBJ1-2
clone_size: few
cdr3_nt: TGTGCCTGGCAGGAGGAGCGTGGCTACACCTTC
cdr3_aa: CAWQEERGYTF

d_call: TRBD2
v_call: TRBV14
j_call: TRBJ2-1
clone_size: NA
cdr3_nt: TGTGCCAGCAGCCAAGTAGCGGGAGCACTCTACAATGAGCAGTTCTTC
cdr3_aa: CASSQVAGALYNEQFF

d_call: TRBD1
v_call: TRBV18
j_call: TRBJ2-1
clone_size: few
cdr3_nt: TGTGCCAGCTCACCGGACAGGGGCAATGAGCAGTTCTTC
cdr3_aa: CASSPDRGNEQFF

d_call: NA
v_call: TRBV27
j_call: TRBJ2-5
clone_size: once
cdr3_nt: TGTGCCAGCAGTTTCGCAGGGGGGAAAGAGACCCAGTACTTC
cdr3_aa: CASSFAGGKETQYF

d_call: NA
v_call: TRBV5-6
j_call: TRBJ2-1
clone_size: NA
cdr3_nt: TGTGCCAGCAGCTTGTTAAGGAGGGGATTATACAATGAGCAGTTCTTC
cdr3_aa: CASSLLRRGLYNEQFF

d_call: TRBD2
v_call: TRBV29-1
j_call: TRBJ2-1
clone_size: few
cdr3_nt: TGCAGCGTCGTAGCGGGAGGTGTAAATGAGCAGTTCTTC
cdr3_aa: CSVVAGGVNEQFF

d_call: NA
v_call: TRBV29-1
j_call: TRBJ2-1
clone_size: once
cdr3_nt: TGCAGCGTGGACGGACGAGTAGGGTTCTTC
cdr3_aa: CSVDGRVGFF

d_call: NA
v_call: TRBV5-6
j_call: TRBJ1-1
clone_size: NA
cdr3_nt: TGTGCCAGCAGCTTTGAGAGGACTGAAGCTTTCTTT
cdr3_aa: CASSFERTEAFF

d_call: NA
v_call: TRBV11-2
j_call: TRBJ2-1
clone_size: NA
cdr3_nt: TGTGCCAGCAGCTTATTTCAACGGACAGAGCAGTTCTTC
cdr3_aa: CASSLFQRTEQFF

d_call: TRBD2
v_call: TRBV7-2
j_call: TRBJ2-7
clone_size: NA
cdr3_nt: TGTGCCAGCAGCCCGGGAGGCGGGCGGGGGGAGCAGTACTTC
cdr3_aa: CASSPGGGRGEQYF

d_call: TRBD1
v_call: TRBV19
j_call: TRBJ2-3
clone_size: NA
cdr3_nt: TGTGCCAGTAGTTCACGACAGGGGATGACAGATACGCAGTATTTT
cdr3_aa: CASSSRQGMTDTQYF

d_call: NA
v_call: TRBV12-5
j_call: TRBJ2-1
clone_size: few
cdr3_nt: TGTGCTAGTGGTTCCACTTACTGGACCCAGTTCTTC
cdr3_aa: CASGSTYWTQFF

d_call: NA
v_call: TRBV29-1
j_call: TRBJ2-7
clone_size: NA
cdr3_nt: TGCAGCGTTGAAGATTGGGACGTCTTAAGGGGGAAGCAGTACTTC
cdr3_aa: CSVEDWDVLRGKQYF

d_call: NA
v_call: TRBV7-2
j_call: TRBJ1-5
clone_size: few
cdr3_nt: TGTGCCAGCAGCTTTAGTAGCAATCAGCCCCAGCATTTT
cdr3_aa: CASSFSSNQPQHF

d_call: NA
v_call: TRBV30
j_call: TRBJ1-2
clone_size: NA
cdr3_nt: TGTGCCTGGAGTGAGGAGGGTCACGACTATGGCTACACCTTC
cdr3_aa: CAWSEEGHDYGYTF

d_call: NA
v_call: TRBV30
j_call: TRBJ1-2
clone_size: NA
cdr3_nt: TGTGCCTGGAGTGTGGCAGGGAACGGCTACACCTTC
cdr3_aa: CAWSVAGNGYTF

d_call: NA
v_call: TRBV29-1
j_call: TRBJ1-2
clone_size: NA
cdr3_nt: TGCAGCGCTAGCCCCGGGACTAACTATGGCTACACCTTC
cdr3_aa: CSASPGTNYGYTF

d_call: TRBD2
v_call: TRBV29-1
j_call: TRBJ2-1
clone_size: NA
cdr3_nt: TGCAGCGTTGGTTCCCCAGCGGGAGGAGCATCCAATGAGCAGTTCTTC
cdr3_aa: CSVGSPAGGASNEQFF

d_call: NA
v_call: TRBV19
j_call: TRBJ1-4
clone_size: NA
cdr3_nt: TGTGCCAGCGGGGACCGCGCAACTAATGAAAAACTGTTTTTT
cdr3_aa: CASGDRATNEKLFF